This entry is about one T cell receptor (beta chain). The data belong to a study of T cell responses to AZD1222 COVID-19 vaccine. After removal of 4 bases from V and 1 base from J, the junction contained 12 bases not matched to a gene. This CDR3 region has 19 residues. The germline V gene encodes CDR1 SGHAT and CDR2 FQNNGV. This table comes from immunoSEQ multiplex PCR, and its TCRdb copy is limited to in-frame clones, with some not included. Among nearly 200,000 clones, roughly 92% were seen once, and the ten largest hold roughly 1%. This TCR was sampled from an adult who received the AZD1222 COVID-19 vaccine. The rearrangement uses TRBV11-2 and TRBJ2-7; 14 nucleotides line up with TRBD2. The sequenced sample was peripheral blood, obtained 28 days after the second AZD1222 dose. This CDR3 reads CASSWWGLAGVGTSYEQYF. The DNA for the CDR3 is TGTGCCAGCAGCTGGTGGGGACTAGCGGGGGTAGGGACGTCCTACGAGCAGTACTTC.